This is a list of T cell receptor beta chains from one sample in a study of blood T cell repertoires in COVID-19. TCRdb's table, derived via immunoSEQ multiplex PCR, lists solely in-frame clones and lacks some. The data show approximately 90,000 clones, with 70% to 80% seen just once and roughly 50% held by the top ten. Sequencing was performed on peripheral blood. These TCRs come from a human donor in a cohort sampled during active COVID-19. CDR3s include the opening cysteine and the closing phenylalanine or tryptophan. The D gene is left open where the match is weak. Expanded clones are given a class, and other clones once, few, many or no size at all.

V gene: TRBV19
D gene: TRBD2
clone size: .
J gene: TRBJ2-3
CDR3 DNA: TGTGCCAGTAGTCCGGAGAAGGTAGCGGGGGTCACAGATACGCAGTATTTT
CDR3 protein: CASSPEKVAGVTDTQYF

V gene: TRBV10-3
D gene: .
clone size: .
J gene: TRBJ1-6
CDR3 DNA: TGTGCCATCAGTGACCAAAAGGGACAATATAATTCACCCCTCCACTTT
CDR3 protein: CAISDQKGQYNSPLHF

V gene: TRBV4-2
D gene: TRBD2
clone size: .
J gene: TRBJ2-1
CDR3 DNA: TGTGCCAGCAGCCAAGAACTGAGCGGGAGCGGGAGGGCCTATGAGCAGTTCTTC
CDR3 protein: CASSQELSGSGRAYEQFF

V gene: TRBV28
D gene: TRBD1
clone size: .
J gene: TRBJ1-6
CDR3 DNA: TGTGCCAGCAGTACCACGGGACAGGGCTCTTCACCCCTCCACTTT
CDR3 protein: CASSTTGQGSSPLHF

V gene: TRBV9
D gene: TRBD2
clone size: .
J gene: TRBJ2-1
CDR3 DNA: TGTGCCAGCAGCGTGGAAGCGGGAGCCGATGAGCAGTTCTTC
CDR3 protein: CASSVEAGADEQFF

V gene: TRBV7-9
D gene: TRBD1
clone size: .
J gene: TRBJ1-2
CDR3 DNA: TGTGCCAGCAGCTTAGGGAACAGGGGAGGTGGCTACACCTTC
CDR3 protein: CASSLGNRGGGYTF

V gene: TRBV11-2
D gene: .
clone size: .
J gene: TRBJ2-1
CDR3 DNA: TGTGCCAGCGCACTTCGAAGGGGGAGGGGAAATGAGCAGTTCTTC
CDR3 protein: CASALRRGRGNEQFF

V gene: TRBV9
D gene: .
clone size: .
J gene: TRBJ2-1
CDR3 DNA: TGTGCCAGCAGCGTACAGGTAGTCAACAATGAGCAGTTCTTC
CDR3 protein: CASSVQVVNNEQFF

V gene: TRBV5-5
D gene: TRBD1
clone size: few
J gene: TRBJ2-7
CDR3 DNA: TGTGCCAGCAGGCCGTCAACAGGGGAACCCTTCGCGCAGTACTTC
CDR3 protein: CASRPSTGEPFAQYF

V gene: TRBV7-6
D gene: .
clone size: .
J gene: TRBJ2-7
CDR3 DNA: TGTGCCAGCAGCTCCTTAAGAGGCGAAATCTACGAGCAGTACTTC
CDR3 protein: CASSSLRGEIYEQYF

V gene: TRBV27
D gene: TRBD1
clone size: .
J gene: TRBJ1-1
CDR3 DNA: TGTGCCAGCAGTTCACAGGGGAGGGCTTTCTTT
CDR3 protein: CASSSQGRAFF

V gene: TRBV21-1
D gene: .
clone size: few
J gene: TRBJ1-2
CDR3 DNA: TGTGCCAGCAGCAATAGGGACAGGGAGTCATGGGAGCTAACCTTTGCCCCTAACTATGGCTACACCTTC
CDR3 protein: CASSNRDRESWELTFAPNYGYTF

V gene: TRBV18
D gene: .
clone size: .
J gene: TRBJ2-5
CDR3 DNA: TGTGCCAGCTCGAAACGGACAGATAGCCAAGAGACCCAGTACTTC
CDR3 protein: CASSKRTDSQETQYF

V gene: TRBV29-1
D gene: TRBD1
clone size: .
J gene: TRBJ1-1
CDR3 DNA: TGCAGCGTTGGGACAGGAAACACTGAAGCTTTCTTT
CDR3 protein: CSVGTGNTEAFF

V gene: TRBV5-1
D gene: .
clone size: few
J gene: TRBJ1-5
CDR3 DNA: TGCGCCAGCAGCTTGGGGGGGACTGGGCAGCCCCAGCATTTT
CDR3 protein: CASSLGGTGQPQHF

V gene: TRBV7-6
D gene: TRBD1
clone size: .
J gene: TRBJ1-5
CDR3 DNA: TGTGCCAGCAGCGCCCGGACAGGGGACAATCAGCCCCAGCATTTT
CDR3 protein: CASSARTGDNQPQHF

V gene: TRBV7-3
D gene: .
clone size: few
J gene: TRBJ2-5
CDR3 DNA: TGTGCCAGCAGCCCCCAACGGAGCGGAGCAACCAAAGAGACCCAGTACTTC
CDR3 protein: CASSPQRSGATKETQYF

V gene: TRBV19
D gene: TRBD1
clone size: .
J gene: TRBJ1-3
CDR3 DNA: TGTGCCAGTAGTCTGTGGACAGGTCGCCCGTCAATCTCTGGAAACACCATATATTTT
CDR3 protein: CASSLWTGRPSISGNTIYF

V gene: TRBV15
D gene: TRBD1
clone size: .
J gene: TRBJ2-7
CDR3 DNA: TGTGCCACCTCGGCGGGACAGGTGGGACCCTACGAGCAGTACTTC
CDR3 protein: CATSAGQVGPYEQYF

V gene: TRBV4-2
D gene: .
clone size: once
J gene: TRBJ1-1
CDR3 DNA: TGTGCCAGCAGCCCCCCGGGAGGGGAAAAGGAGGACACTGAAGCTTTCTTT
CDR3 protein: CASSPPGGEKEDTEAFF

V gene: TRBV11-2
D gene: TRBD1
clone size: .
J gene: TRBJ1-5
CDR3 DNA: TGTGCCAGCAGCTTGGGCCGGACAGGGCAAAATCAGCCCCAGCATTTT
CDR3 protein: CASSLGRTGQNQPQHF

V gene: TRBV7-9
D gene: .
clone size: .
J gene: TRBJ1-4
CDR3 DNA: TGTGCCAGCAGCTTAGAACTACATTTGGGAAAACTGTTTTTT
CDR3 protein: CASSLELHLGKLFF

V gene: TRBV7-3
D gene: .
clone size: .
J gene: TRBJ2-2
CDR3 DNA: TGTGCCAGCAGCTTATACGGGACACGGAACACCGGGGAGCTGTTTTTT
CDR3 protein: CASSLYGTRNTGELFF

V gene: TRBV19
D gene: TRBD1
clone size: .
J gene: TRBJ2-3
CDR3 DNA: TGTGCCAGTAGTCGACAGGGCGGCGGCACAGATACGCAGTATTTT
CDR3 protein: CASSRQGGGTDTQYF

V gene: TRBV18
D gene: .
clone size: .
J gene: TRBJ2-6
CDR3 DNA: TGTGCCAGCTCACCTCAGGTGTCTGGGGCCAACGTCCTGACTTTC
CDR3 protein: CASSPQVSGANVLTF

V gene: TRBV28
D gene: TRBD2
clone size: .
J gene: TRBJ2-1
CDR3 DNA: TGTGCCAGCAGTTTAAAACTAGCGGCCCCCTGGGAGCAGTTCTTC
CDR3 protein: CASSLKLAAPWEQFF

V gene: TRBV12-3/TRBV12-4
D gene: .
clone size: .
J gene: TRBJ2-1
CDR3 DNA: TGTGCCAGCAGTTCATTAGTCGATGAGCAGTTCTTC
CDR3 protein: CASSSLVDEQFF

V gene: TRBV19
D gene: TRBD2
clone size: .
J gene: TRBJ2-1
CDR3 DNA: TGTGCCAGTAGTATAAGTCTAGCGGGAGTATATGAGCAGTTCTTC
CDR3 protein: CASSISLAGVYEQFF

V gene: TRBV5-4
D gene: .
clone size: few
J gene: TRBJ2-1
CDR3 DNA: TGTGCCAGCAGCTTGGTGGAGGGTAGAAGTAATGAGCAGTTCTTC
CDR3 protein: CASSLVEGRSNEQFF

V gene: TRBV6-5
D gene: TRBD1
clone size: .
J gene: TRBJ1-1
CDR3 DNA: TGTGCCACGTCCCGGACAGGGGGCACTGAAGCTTTCTTT
CDR3 protein: CATSRTGGTEAFF

V gene: TRBV25-1
D gene: .
clone size: .
J gene: TRBJ2-3
CDR3 DNA: TGTGCCAGCAGTGGGGCTAGTTGGGGCCAAGATACGCAGTATTTT
CDR3 protein: CASSGASWGQDTQYF

V gene: TRBV19
D gene: TRBD1
clone size: .
J gene: TRBJ1-1
CDR3 DNA: TGTGCCAGTAGTATACTCCCGGACAGGGGGTTGGACACTGAAGCTTTCTTT
CDR3 protein: CASSILPDRGLDTEAFF

V gene: TRBV7-2
D gene: TRBD2
clone size: few
J gene: TRBJ2-1
CDR3 DNA: TGTGCCAGCAGCGATAGGACTAGCGGGATGTACAATGAGCAGTTCTTC
CDR3 protein: CASSDRTSGMYNEQFF

V gene: TRBV6-2/TRBV6-3
D gene: .
clone size: few
J gene: TRBJ1-5
CDR3 DNA: TGTGCCAGCAGTATCTTCCGTCAGCCCCAGCATTTT
CDR3 protein: CASSIFRQPQHF

V gene: TRBV4-3
D gene: TRBD1
clone size: .
J gene: TRBJ2-2
CDR3 DNA: TGCGCCAGCAGCCAATTACAGGGGGCCCACGGGGAGCTGTTTTTT
CDR3 protein: CASSQLQGAHGELFF

V gene: TRBV24-1
D gene: .
clone size: once
J gene: TRBJ1-5
CDR3 DNA: TGTGCCACCACTCCGGGGGTTAATCAGCCCCAGCATTTT
CDR3 protein: CATTPGVNQPQHF

V gene: TRBV3-1/TRBV3-2
D gene: TRBD1
clone size: .
J gene: TRBJ1-1
CDR3 DNA: TGTGCCAGCAGCCACCCCACAGGGGATCAAGCTTTCTTT
CDR3 protein: CASSHPTGDQAFF

V gene: TRBV12-3/TRBV12-4
D gene: .
clone size: .
J gene: TRBJ1-2
CDR3 DNA: TGTGCCAGCAGACGGGGTCTTGAGGCGGGCTACACCTTC
CDR3 protein: CASRRGLEAGYTF

V gene: TRBV12-3/TRBV12-4
D gene: .
clone size: .
J gene: TRBJ1-1
CDR3 DNA: TGTGCCAGCAGTTTTGCGGGGCGGGCTGAAGCTTTCTTT
CDR3 protein: CASSFAGRAEAFF

V gene: TRBV3-1/TRBV3-2
D gene: .
clone size: .
J gene: TRBJ1-1
CDR3 DNA: TGTGCCAGCAGCCAGCCCAGTTCTTTCACTGAAGCTTTCTTT
CDR3 protein: CASSQPSSFTEAFF

V gene: TRBV7-6
D gene: TRBD1
clone size: .
J gene: TRBJ2-2
CDR3 DNA: TGTGCCAGCAGCTCAATTACGACAGGGACCACCGGGGAGCTGTTTTTT
CDR3 protein: CASSSITTGTTGELFF

V gene: TRBV6-2/TRBV6-3
D gene: .
clone size: .
J gene: TRBJ1-5
CDR3 DNA: TGTGCCAGCAGCCCTACAGGGACCAATCAGCCCCAGCATTTT
CDR3 protein: CASSPTGTNQPQHF

V gene: TRBV7-9
D gene: TRBD2
clone size: .
J gene: TRBJ2-6
CDR3 DNA: TGTGCCAGCAGCCCCCGGGGGGCTGGGGCCAACGTCCTGACTTTC
CDR3 protein: CASSPRGAGANVLTF

V gene: TRBV28
D gene: TRBD1
clone size: .
J gene: TRBJ1-3
CDR3 DNA: TGTGCCAGCAGCCTGCCCCGGGACAGGGTTGTCAACACCATATATTTT
CDR3 protein: CASSLPRDRVVNTIYF

V gene: TRBV7-2
D gene: .
clone size: .
J gene: TRBJ1-3
CDR3 DNA: TGTGCCAGCAGGTTAGACTTAAGCTCTGGAAACACCATATATTTT
CDR3 protein: CASRLDLSSGNTIYF

V gene: TRBV28
D gene: .
clone size: .
J gene: TRBJ2-7
CDR3 DNA: TGTGCCAGCAGGGGACTTCTCTACGAGCAGTACTTC
CDR3 protein: CASRGLLYEQYF

V gene: TRBV30
D gene: TRBD2
clone size: .
J gene: TRBJ2-1
CDR3 DNA: TGTGCCTGGATGAGGACGGGACTAGCGGGAGACGAGCAGTTCTTC
CDR3 protein: CAWMRTGLAGDEQFF

V gene: TRBV5-8
D gene: TRBD2
clone size: .
J gene: TRBJ2-7
CDR3 DNA: TGTGCCAGCACCCTACTAGCGGGAGAGTACTACGAGCAGTACTTC
CDR3 protein: CASTLLAGEYYEQYF

V gene: TRBV28
D gene: .
clone size: .
J gene: TRBJ1-5
CDR3 DNA: TGTGCCAGCACCGGAGGTGGTGGCAATCAGCCCCAGCATTTT
CDR3 protein: CASTGGGGNQPQHF

V gene: TRBV7-9
D gene: .
clone size: .
J gene: TRBJ2-1
CDR3 DNA: TGTGCCAGCAGCTCATCCGGGGCAGGGGATTACAATGAGCAGTTCTTC
CDR3 protein: CASSSSGAGDYNEQFF

V gene: TRBV25-1
D gene: .
clone size: .
J gene: TRBJ1-3
CDR3 DNA: TGTGCCAGCACCGGGACTGGGGGAAACACCATATATTTT
CDR3 protein: CASTGTGGNTIYF

V gene: TRBV28
D gene: TRBD1
clone size: .
J gene: TRBJ2-7
CDR3 DNA: TGTGCCAGCAGTTTAGCCGTCAGACAGGGCACACCCGAGCAGTACTTC
CDR3 protein: CASSLAVRQGTPEQYF

V gene: TRBV5-1
D gene: TRBD1
clone size: once
J gene: TRBJ2-5
CDR3 DNA: TGCGCCAGCAGCCTATGGACAGGCCTGCGGGAGACCCAGTACTTC
CDR3 protein: CASSLWTGLRETQYF